This T cell receptor (beta chain) originates from a study of early T cells in non-severe SARS-CoV-2 infection. TCRdb re-derived calls from the 5' RACE reads in MiXCR, one entry per CDR3 protein. The sample lists more than 90,000 distinct CDR3 sequences; 11% were seen once. This clonotype was counted at least ten times. The sequence was obtained from an adult who was a healthcare worker with PCR-confirmed SARS-CoV-2 infection or an uninfected control (not recorded which). What was sequenced was whole blood.

CDR3 sequence reads: CASSPSLPPNYGYTF. CDR3 nucleotides: TGTGCCAGCAGCCCGAGCTTACCCCCTAACTATGGCTACACCTTC. The V call is TRBV5-4, the J call TRBJ1-2; D unclear. From germline, CDR1 is SGHNT and CDR2 YYREEE (reference sequence). The CDR3 sequence is 15 residues long. The ends were cut back, 4 bases at V and 0 bases at J, with 13 bases in the middle. The full variable domain, completed using reference TRBV5-4 and TRBJ1-2, is ETGVTQSPTHLIKTRGQQVTLRCSSQSGHNTVSWYQQALGQGPQFIFQYYREEENGRGNFPPRFSGLQFPNYSSELNVNALELDDSALYLCASSPSLPPNYGYTFGSGTRLTVV.